This TCR beta chain originates from a study of CD8+CD57+ T cells in acquired aplastic anemia. Study-level points and caveats: Patients and healthy controls showed no significant CD8+ Simpson's diversity difference.

Genomic DNA, serving as template, underwent TCR beta VDJ and CDR3 profiling. TCRdb reprocessed the reads with MiXCR, giving one entry per CDR3 protein. Of about 190,000 distinct CDR3 sequences listed, roughly 64% are singletons. This clonotype appeared many times. Its target is not known. Germline V CDR1 and CDR2: LNHNV, YYDKDF (reference sequence). Unmatched junction bases numbered 4, after V lost 0 bases and J lost 5 bases. The CDR3 sequence is 14 residues long. The origin of this receptor is a human donor with severe aplastic anemia or a healthy control (not recorded which). The sequenced material came from sorted CD4+, CD8+, or CD8+CD57+ T cells (not recorded which) from PBMCs. The chain employs TRBV15 and TRBJ2-7, with 7 bases matching TRBD1. The CDR3 spells CATSREGQDHEQYF. The CDR3 nucleotides read TGTGCCACCAGCAGAGAAGGACAGGACCACGAGCAGTACTTC.